One T cell receptor beta chain is described in this entry. Its antigen is unknown. The CDR3 totals 16 residues. The germline V gene has CDR1 MRHNA and CDR2 SNTAGT. Trimming took 1 base from V and 2 from J; bases not matched to a gene: 4. In the PCR, 60 Vbeta and 13 Jbeta primers were used. The table came from immunoSEQ multiplex PCR; TCRdb's copy has only in-frame clones and leaves some out. The sample has roughly 200,000 clones, just under 70% seen once. The source of the sample is a study of cytomegalovirus exposure and HLA in healthy donors. Study-wide results and caveats: For most TCR sequences rarity was the rule, although some public TCRs occurred in many donors.

The rearrangement joins TRBV6-4 to TRBJ2-3, with 9 bases matching TRBD2. This TCR derives from a man aged 35 to 55 in good health and CMV-seropositive. Material for sequencing was PBMCs. CDR3 DNA sequence: TGTGCCAGCAGTGACTTTGCGGGGGGGAACACAGATACGCAGTATTTT. Amino acid sequence: CASSDFAGGNTDTQYF.